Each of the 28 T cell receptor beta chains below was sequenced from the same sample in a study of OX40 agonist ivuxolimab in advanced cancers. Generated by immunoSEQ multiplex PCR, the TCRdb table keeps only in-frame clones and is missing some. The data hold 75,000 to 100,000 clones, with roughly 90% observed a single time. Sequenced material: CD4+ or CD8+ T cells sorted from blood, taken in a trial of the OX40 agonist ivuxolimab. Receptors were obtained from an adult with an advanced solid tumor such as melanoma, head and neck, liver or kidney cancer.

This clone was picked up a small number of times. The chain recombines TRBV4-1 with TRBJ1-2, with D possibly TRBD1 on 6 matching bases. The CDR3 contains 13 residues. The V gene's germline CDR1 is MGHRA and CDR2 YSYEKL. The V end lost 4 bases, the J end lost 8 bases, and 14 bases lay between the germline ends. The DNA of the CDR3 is TGCGCCAGCAGCCCCCACAGGGAGGAGGGCTACACCTTC. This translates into CASSPHREEGYTF.

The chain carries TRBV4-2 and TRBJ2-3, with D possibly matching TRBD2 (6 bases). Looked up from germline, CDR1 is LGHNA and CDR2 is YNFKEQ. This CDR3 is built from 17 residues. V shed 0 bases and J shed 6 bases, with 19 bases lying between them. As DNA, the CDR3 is TGTGCCAGCAGCCAAGATACTTTGGAGGTAGCGGAGGATACGCAGTATTTT. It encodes CASSQDTLEVAEDTQYF.

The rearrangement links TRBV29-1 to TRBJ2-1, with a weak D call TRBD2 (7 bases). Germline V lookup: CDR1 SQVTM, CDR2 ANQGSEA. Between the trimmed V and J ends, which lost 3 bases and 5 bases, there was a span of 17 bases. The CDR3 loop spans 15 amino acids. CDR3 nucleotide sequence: TGCAGCGTTGATTGGGGGGGGGCCGTGGACAATGAGCAGTTCTTC. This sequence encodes CSVDWGGAVDNEQFF.

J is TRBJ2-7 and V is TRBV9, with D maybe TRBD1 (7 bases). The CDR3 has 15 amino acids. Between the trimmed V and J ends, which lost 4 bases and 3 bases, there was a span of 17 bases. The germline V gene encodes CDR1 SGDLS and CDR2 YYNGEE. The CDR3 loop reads CASSPGGGRGYEQYF. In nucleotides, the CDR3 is TGTGCCAGCAGCCCCGGAGGGGGCAGGGGCTACGAGCAGTACTTC.

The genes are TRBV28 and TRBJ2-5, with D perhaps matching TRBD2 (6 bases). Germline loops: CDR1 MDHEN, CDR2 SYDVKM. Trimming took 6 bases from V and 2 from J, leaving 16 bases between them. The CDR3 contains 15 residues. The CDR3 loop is CASSPKRGIQETQYF. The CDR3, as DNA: TGTGCCAGCAGCCCTAAACGCGGGATTCAAGAGACCCAGTACTTC.

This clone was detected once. CDR3 in DNA: TGTGCCAGTAGTATAGTGACAGAAACTAGGGGCAAAAACATTCAGTACTTC. Translating it yields CASSIVTETRGKNIQYF. The chain uses TRBV19 and TRBJ2-4; possibly TRBD1 or TRBD2 for D (5 bases each). Germline V lookup: CDR1 LNHDA, CDR2 SQIVND (reference sequence). V lost 1 base, J lost 3 bases, and 16 bases lay in between. The CDR3 has 17 amino acids.

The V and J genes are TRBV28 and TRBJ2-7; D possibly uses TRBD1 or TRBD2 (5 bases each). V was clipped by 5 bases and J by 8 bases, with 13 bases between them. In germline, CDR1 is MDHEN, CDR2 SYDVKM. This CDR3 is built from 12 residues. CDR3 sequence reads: CASSPRERKQYF. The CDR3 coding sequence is TGTGCCAGCAGTCCCAGGGAGCGCAAGCAGTACTTC.

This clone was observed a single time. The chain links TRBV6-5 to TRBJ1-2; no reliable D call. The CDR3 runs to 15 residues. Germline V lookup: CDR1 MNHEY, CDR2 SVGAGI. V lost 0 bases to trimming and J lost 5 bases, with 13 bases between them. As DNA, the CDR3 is TGTGCCAGCAGTTACTCGGGGAATTTTGGGTATGGCTACACCTTC. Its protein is CASSYSGNFGYGYTF.

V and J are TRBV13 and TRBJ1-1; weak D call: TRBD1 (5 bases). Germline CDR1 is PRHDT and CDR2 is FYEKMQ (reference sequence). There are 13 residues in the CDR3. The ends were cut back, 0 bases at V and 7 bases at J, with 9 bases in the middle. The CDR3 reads CASSLGRGFEAFF. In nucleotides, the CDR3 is TGTGCCAGCAGCTTAGGCCGGGGCTTTGAAGCTTTCTTT.

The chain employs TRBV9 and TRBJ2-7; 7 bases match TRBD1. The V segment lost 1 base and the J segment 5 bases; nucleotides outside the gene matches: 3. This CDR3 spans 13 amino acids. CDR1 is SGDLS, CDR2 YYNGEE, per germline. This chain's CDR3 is CASSVQGDHEQYF. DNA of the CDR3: TGTGCCAGCAGCGTACAGGGGGATCACGAGCAGTACTTC.

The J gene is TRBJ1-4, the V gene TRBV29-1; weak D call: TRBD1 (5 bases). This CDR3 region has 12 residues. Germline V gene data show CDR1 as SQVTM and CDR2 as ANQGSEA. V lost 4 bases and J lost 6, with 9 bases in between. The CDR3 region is CSVGGVHEKLFF. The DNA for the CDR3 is TGCAGCGTTGGGGGGGTACATGAAAAACTGTTTTTT.

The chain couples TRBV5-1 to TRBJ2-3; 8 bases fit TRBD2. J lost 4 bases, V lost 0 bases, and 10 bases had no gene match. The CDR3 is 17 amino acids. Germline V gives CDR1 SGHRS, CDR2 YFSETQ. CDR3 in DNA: TGCGCCAGCAGCTTGGGAGGGAGACTAGCGCGAGCAGATACGCAGTATTTT. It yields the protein CASSLGGRLARADTQYF.

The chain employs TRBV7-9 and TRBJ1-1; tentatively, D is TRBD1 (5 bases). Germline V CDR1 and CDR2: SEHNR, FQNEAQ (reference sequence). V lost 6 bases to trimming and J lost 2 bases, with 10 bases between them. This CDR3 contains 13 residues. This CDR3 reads CASRLQVNTEAFF. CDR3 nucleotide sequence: TGTGCCAGCAGATTACAGGTTAACACTGAAGCTTTCTTT.

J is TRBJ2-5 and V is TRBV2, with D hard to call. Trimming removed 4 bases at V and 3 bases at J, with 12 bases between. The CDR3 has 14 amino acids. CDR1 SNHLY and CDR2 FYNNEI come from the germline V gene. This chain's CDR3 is CASSGHSGEETQYF. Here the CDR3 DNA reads TGTGCCAGCAGTGGGCACAGTGGGGAAGAGACCCAGTACTTC.

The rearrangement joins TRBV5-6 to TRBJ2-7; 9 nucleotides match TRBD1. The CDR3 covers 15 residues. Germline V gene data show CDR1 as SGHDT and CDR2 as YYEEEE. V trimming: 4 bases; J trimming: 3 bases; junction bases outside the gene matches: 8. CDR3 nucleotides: TGTGCCAGCAGCATTGGGGGGGACAGGGTCTACGAGCAGTACTTC. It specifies CASSIGGDRVYEQYF.

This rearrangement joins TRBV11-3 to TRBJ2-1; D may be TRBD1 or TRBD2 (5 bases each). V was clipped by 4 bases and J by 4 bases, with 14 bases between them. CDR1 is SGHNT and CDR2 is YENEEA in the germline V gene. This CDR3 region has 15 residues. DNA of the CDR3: TGTGCCAGCAGCTCATTCGAGGGGTTATACAATGAGCAGTTCTTC. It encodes CASSSFEGLYNEQFF.

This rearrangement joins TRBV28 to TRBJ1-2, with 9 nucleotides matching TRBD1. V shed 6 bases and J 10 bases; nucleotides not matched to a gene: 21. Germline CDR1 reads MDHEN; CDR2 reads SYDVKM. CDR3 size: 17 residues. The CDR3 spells CASRLGLTGTGPIDYTF. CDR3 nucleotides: TGTGCCAGCAGACTAGGCCTCACCGGGACAGGGCCCATCGACTACACCTTC.

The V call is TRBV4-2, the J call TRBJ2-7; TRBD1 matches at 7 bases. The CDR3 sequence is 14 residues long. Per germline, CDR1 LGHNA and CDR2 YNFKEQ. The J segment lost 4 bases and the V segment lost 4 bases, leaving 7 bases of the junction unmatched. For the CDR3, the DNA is TGTGCCAGCAGCCCCGGGACAGAGATATACGAGCAGTACTTC. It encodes CASSPGTEIYEQYF.

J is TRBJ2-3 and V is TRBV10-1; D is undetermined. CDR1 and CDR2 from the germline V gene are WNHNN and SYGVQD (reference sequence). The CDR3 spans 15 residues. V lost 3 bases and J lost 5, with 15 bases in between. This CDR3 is CASSDSSQVRDTQYF. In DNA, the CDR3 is TGCGCCAGCAGTGATAGCAGCCAGGTGCGAGATACGCAGTATTTT.

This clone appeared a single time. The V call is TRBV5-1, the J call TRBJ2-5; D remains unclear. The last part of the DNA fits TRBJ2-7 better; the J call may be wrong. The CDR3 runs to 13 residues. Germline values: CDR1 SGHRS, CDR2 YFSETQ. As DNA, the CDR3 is TGCGCCAGCAGCTTGGCTCTGGGCCGCGAGCAGTACTTC. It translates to CASSLALGREQYF.

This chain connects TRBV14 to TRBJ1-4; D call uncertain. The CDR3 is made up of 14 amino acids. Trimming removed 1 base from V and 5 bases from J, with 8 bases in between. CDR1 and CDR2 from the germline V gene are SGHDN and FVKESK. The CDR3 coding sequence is TGTGCCAGCAGCCAAGGAATAAGGAATGAAAAACTGTTTTTT. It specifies CASSQGIRNEKLFF. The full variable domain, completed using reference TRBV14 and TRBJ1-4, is EAGVTQFPSHSVIEKGQTVTLRCDPISGHDNLYWYRRVMGKEIKFLLHFVKESKQDESGMPNNRFLAERTGGTYSTLKVQPAELEDSGVYFCASSQGIRNEKLFFGSGTQLSVL.

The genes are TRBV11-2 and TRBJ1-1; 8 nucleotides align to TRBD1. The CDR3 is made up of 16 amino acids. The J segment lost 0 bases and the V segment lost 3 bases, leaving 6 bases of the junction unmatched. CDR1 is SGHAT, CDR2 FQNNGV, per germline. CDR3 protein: CASSLGQGALNTEAFF. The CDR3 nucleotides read TGTGCCAGCAGCTTGGGGCAGGGGGCGCTGAACACTGAAGCTTTCTTT.

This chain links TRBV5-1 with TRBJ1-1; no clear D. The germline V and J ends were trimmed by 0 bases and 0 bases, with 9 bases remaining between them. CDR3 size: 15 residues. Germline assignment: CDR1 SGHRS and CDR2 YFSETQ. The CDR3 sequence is CASSLAVGLNTEAFF. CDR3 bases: TGCGCCAGCAGCTTGGCCGTGGGTTTGAACACTGAAGCTTTCTTT. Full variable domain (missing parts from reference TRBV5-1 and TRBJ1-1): KAGVTQTPRYLIKTRGQQVTLSCSPISGHRSVSWYQQTPGQGLQFLFEYFSETQRNKGNFPGRFSGRQFSNSRSEMNVSTLELGDSALYLCASSLAVGLNTEAFFGQGTRLTVV.

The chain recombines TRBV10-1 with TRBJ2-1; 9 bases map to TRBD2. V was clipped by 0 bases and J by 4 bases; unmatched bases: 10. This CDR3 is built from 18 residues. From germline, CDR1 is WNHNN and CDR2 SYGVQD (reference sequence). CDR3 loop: CASSESISGGLFYNEQFF. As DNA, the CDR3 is TGCGCCAGCAGTGAGTCAATTAGCGGGGGCCTCTTTTACAATGAGCAGTTCTTC.

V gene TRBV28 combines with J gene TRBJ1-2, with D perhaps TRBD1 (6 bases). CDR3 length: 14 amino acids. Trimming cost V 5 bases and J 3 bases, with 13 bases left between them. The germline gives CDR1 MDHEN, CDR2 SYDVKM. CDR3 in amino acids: CASSTQGRYYGYTF. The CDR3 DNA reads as TGTGCCAGCAGTACGCAGGGGAGATACTATGGCTACACCTTC.

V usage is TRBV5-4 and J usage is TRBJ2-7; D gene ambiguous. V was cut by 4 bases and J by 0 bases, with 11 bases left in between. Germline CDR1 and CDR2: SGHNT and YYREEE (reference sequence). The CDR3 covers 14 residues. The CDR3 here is CASSAITSSYEQYF. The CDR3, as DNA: TGTGCCAGCAGCGCTATTACGAGCTCCTACGAGCAGTACTTC.

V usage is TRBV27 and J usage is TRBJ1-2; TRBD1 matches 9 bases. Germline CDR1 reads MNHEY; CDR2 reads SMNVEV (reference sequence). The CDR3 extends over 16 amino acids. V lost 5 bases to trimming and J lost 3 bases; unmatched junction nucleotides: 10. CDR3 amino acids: CASSTPGTGLDYGYTF. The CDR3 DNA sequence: TGTGCCAGCAGTACCCCCGGGACAGGGTTGGACTATGGCTACACCTTC.

CDR3 nucleotides: TGTGCCAGCAGTGAGAGGGGGGGGGCCTTCACAGATACGCAGTATTTT. It specifies CASSERGGAFTDTQYF. The genes are TRBV2 and TRBJ2-3; possibly TRBD2 for D (7 bases). Germline V lookup: CDR1 SNHLY, CDR2 FYNNEI. This CDR3 has 16 amino acids. V lost 3 bases, J lost 2 bases, and 15 bases lay in between.